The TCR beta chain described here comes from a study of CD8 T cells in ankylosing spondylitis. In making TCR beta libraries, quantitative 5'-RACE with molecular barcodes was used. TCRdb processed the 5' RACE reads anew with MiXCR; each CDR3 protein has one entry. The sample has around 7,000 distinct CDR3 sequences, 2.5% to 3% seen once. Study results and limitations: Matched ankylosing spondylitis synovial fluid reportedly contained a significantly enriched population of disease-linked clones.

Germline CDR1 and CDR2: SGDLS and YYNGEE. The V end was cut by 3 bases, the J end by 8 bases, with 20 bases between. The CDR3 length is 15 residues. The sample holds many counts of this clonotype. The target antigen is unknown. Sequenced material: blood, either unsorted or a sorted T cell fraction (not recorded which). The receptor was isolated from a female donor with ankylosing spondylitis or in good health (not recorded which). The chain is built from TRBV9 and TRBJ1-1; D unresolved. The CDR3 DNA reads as TGTGCCAGCAGCGATAGCCCCCTATCCCAACGAGAAGCTTTCTTT. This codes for CASSDSPLSQREAFF.